Presented here are 8 T cell receptor beta chains from one specimen sequenced in a study of CD4 T cells in relation to SARS-CoV-2 and coronaviruses. The unexposed donors gave CD4+ T cells in about 2010-2019, prior to COVID-19. The repertoire was sequenced with immunoSEQ multiplex PCR; TCRdb's copy has only in-frame clones and lacks some. The sample lists 60,000 to 75,000 clones; approximately 95% were seen once. What was sequenced was naive CD4+ T cells from PBMCs. Specified subset: naive CD4+ T cells isolated by negative enrichment. The source of these receptors is a human donor in good health.

The V gene is TRBV7-8, the J gene TRBJ2-4; 7 bases agree with TRBD2. V shed 5 bases and J 0 bases; nucleotides not matched to a gene: 7. CDR3 length equals 16 residues. The germline CDR1 and CDR2 sequences are SGHVS and FQNEAQ. This chain's CDR3 is CASSPTGGLAKNIQYF. CDR3 nucleotides: TGTGCCAGCAGCCCTACGGGGGGTCTAGCCAAAAACATTCAGTACTTC.

The chain joins TRBV7-3 to TRBJ2-2, with D possibly being TRBD2 (6 bases). In germline, CDR1 is SGHTA, CDR2 FQGTGA. The CDR3 runs to 15 residues. Trimming stripped 2 bases from V and 5 bases from J, with 12 bases between. The CDR3 DNA reads as TGTGCCAGCAGCTTAGGGGGGAGTTTGACCGGGGAGCTGTTTTTT. Its protein product is CASSLGGSLTGELFF. Drawing the rest from reference TRBV7-3 and TRBJ2-2, the complete variable domain is GAGVSQTPSNKVTEKGKYVELRCDPISGHTALYWYRQSLGQGPEFLIYFQGTGAADDSGLPNDRFFAVRPEGSVSTLKIQRTERGDSAVYLCASSLGGSLTGELFFGEGSRLTVL.

The chain has TRBV6-2 or TRBV6-3 and TRBJ1-1; TRBD1 agrees at 7 bases. Trimming cost V 1 base and J 5 bases; bases outside gene matches: 10. CDR3 size: 16 residues. Germline V gene data show CDR1 as MNHEY and CDR2 as SVGEGT. The CDR3 protein is CASSYYQTGRETEAFF. In DNA form, the CDR3 reads TGTGCCAGCAGTTACTACCAGACAGGGCGCGAGACTGAAGCTTTCTTT.

The chain is built from TRBV5-1 and TRBJ1-1; no firm D call. Trimming shortened V by 0 bases and J by 0 bases, and 9 bases separated the two germline ends. This CDR3 has 15 amino acids. The germline V gene has CDR1 SGHRS and CDR2 YFSETQ. The CDR3 DNA is TGCGCCAGCAGCTTGGGGCCCCAGGTGAACACTGAAGCTTTCTTT. It specifies CASSLGPQVNTEAFF. Full variable domain (rest looked up from reference TRBV5-1 and TRBJ1-1): KAGVTQTPRYLIKTRGQQVTLSCSPISGHRSVSWYQQTPGQGLQFLFEYFSETQRNKGNFPGRFSGRQFSNSRSEMNVSTLELGDSALYLCASSLGPQVNTEAFFGQGTRLTVV.

The chain is built from TRBV5-1 and TRBJ1-5, with TRBD1 identical over 7 bases. J lost 7 bases, V lost 4 bases, and 8 bases had no gene match. The germline gives CDR1 SGHRS, CDR2 YFSETQ. This CDR3 has 14 amino acids. The CDR3 coding sequence is TGCGCCAGCAGCCCAAATACAGGGGAGCAGCCCCAGCATTTT. As protein: CASSPNTGEQPQHF.

The chain employs TRBV30 and TRBJ1-2; D not certain. CDR1 is GTSNPN, CDR2 SVGIG, per germline (reference sequence). This CDR3 has 14 residues. Trimming cost V 1 base and J 1 base, with 10 bases left between them. Here the CDR3 reads CAWSEGNHNYGYTF. For the CDR3, the DNA is TGTGCCTGGAGTGAGGGAAACCATAACTATGGCTACACCTTC. Full variable domain (outside the CDR3, taken from reference TRBV30 and TRBJ1-2): SQTIHQWPATLVQPVGSPLSLECTVEGTSNPNLYWYRQAAGRGLQLLFYSVGIGQISSEVPQNLSASRPQDRQFILSSKKLLLSDSGFYLCAWSEGNHNYGYTFGSGTRLTVV.

The rearrangement uses TRBV24-1 and TRBJ1-2; possibly TRBD1 for D (5 bases). The ends were cut back, 1 base at V and 7 bases at J, with 12 bases in the middle. The length of the CDR3 is 14 residues. In germline, CDR1 is KGHDR, CDR2 SFDVKD. CDR3 loop: CATSDFSREGGYTF. The CDR3 DNA reads as TGTGCCACCAGTGATTTCTCCAGGGAGGGTGGCTACACCTTC.

This clone was seen a single time. The V call is TRBV7-6, the J call TRBJ1-3, with TRBD1 as a possible D gene (6 bases). The CDR3 runs to 16 residues. V lost 5 bases and J 3 bases, leaving 17 bases between the germline ends. Germline CDR1 SGHVS, CDR2 FNYEAQ. The CDR3 sequence is CASSLWGGAGGNTIYF. CDR3 nucleotides: TGTGCCAGCAGCCTCTGGGGGGGGGCCGGTGGAAACACCATATATTTT.